This entry features one T cell receptor (beta chain) sequence. This sample was included in a study of shared clonotypes between healthy human individuals. Libraries were prepared by immunoSEQ multiplex PCR; TCRdb keeps only in-frame clonotypes and omits some of them. The table includes roughly 500,000 clones, roughly 80% detected once. The unsorted samples took 90 million or so PBMCs to get genomic DNA. The CDR3 is 13 amino acids. Deletions cut 2 bases from V and 14 bases from J, with 15 bases between. Germline V CDR1 and CDR2: MNHNS, SASEGT. The chain combines TRBV6-1 with TRBJ1-4; tentative D call: TRBD1 (5 bases). The sequenced sample was PBMCs. The sequence was obtained from a woman between 35 and 50 years old in good health. Some clones in this sample may be carry-over from other donors' samples. The CDR3 sequence is CASSERGRRNLFF. The CDR3 bases are TGTGCCAGCAGTGAAAGGGGACGGCGAAACCTGTTTTTT.